This T cell receptor (beta chain) was identified in a study of tumor T cells in aggressive B-cell lymphoma. Germline CDR1 and CDR2: SGDLS and YYNGEE. V was clipped by 4 bases and J by 4 bases; unmatched bases: 3. The CDR3 sequence is 15 residues long. Sequencing was performed with immunoSEQ multiplex PCR; in TCRdb, only in-frame clones are kept and a portion is missing. This table has 3,100 or so clones, about 90% appearing once. The source of this sequence is an adult with diffuse large B cell lymphoma. This chain uses TRBV9 with TRBJ2-5; 14 nucleotides line up with TRBD2. The sequenced sample consisted of tumor tissue. The CDR3 protein is CASSPGTSGGETQYF. In DNA, the CDR3 is TGTGCCAGCAGCCCCGGGACTAGCGGGGGAGAGACCCAGTACTTC.